This T cell receptor beta chain stems from a study of neurological immune-mediated disorders. By share of the sample, this clonotype is medium-sized. The V gene end was trimmed by 3 bases and the J gene end by 0 bases; junction bases not matched to a gene: 5. The CDR3 has 16 residues. Germline V gives CDR1 SGHVS, CDR2 FNYEAQ. TCRdb recomputed calls from the 5' RACE reads with MiXCR, one row per CDR3 protein. The sample shows 17,000 or so distinct CDR3 sequences, about 2.5% of them seen only once. Specimen: PBMCs. This chain joins TRBV7-6 and TRBJ2-1; 7 bases align to TRBD1. The clonotype comes from a woman aged 18 to 35 with multiple sclerosis. CDR3 loop: CASSFLTGDSYNEQFF. In DNA form, the CDR3 reads TGTGCCAGCAGCTTCCTAACAGGGGACTCCTACAATGAGCAGTTCTTC. Variable domain in full (rest from reference TRBV7-6 and TRBJ2-1): GAGVSQSPRYKVTKRGQDVALRCDPISGHVSLYWYRQALGQGPEFLTYFNYEAQQDKSGLPNDRFSAERPEGSISTLTIQRTEQRDSAMYRCASSFLTGDSYNEQFFGPGTRLTVL.